This TCR beta chain comes out of a study of blood T cell repertoires in COVID-19. CDR1 and CDR2 from the germline V gene are SNHLY and FYNNEI. The CDR3 is 15 amino acids. The J segment lost 9 bases and the V segment lost 4 bases, leaving 15 bases of the junction unmatched. Sequenced by immunoSEQ multiplex PCR; TCRdb stores in-frame clones only, minus some. In the table there are 30,000 to 40,000 clones, about 86% of which are singletons. This chain uses TRBV2 with TRBJ2-7, with TRBD1 matching over 7 bases. Sequences were obtained from peripheral blood. The origin of this receptor is a woman over 75 with active or convalescent COVID-19. In DNA form, the CDR3 reads TGTGCCAGCAGTGTCGGCTACAGGGGAAATCCGAGGCAGTACTTC. Its translation is CASSVGYRGNPRQYF. Filled out from reference TRBV2 and TRBJ2-7, the complete variable domain reads EPEVTQTPSHQVTQMGQEVILRCVPISNHLYFYWYRQILGQKVEFLVSFYNNEISEKSEIFDDQFSVERPDGSNFTLKIRSTKLEDSAMYFCASSVGYRGNPRQYFGPGTRLTVT.